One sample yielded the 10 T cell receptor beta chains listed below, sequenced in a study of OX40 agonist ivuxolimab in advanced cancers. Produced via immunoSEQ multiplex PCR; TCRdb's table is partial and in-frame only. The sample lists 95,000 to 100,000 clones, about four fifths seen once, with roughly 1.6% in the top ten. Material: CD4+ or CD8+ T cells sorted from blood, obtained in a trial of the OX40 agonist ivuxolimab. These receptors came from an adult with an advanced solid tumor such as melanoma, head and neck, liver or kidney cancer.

The chain's CDR3 is CASSFSGRKDVGQFF. The CDR3 bases are TGTGCCAGCAGCTTCTCGGGCAGGAAGGATGTCGGGCAGTTCTTC. The rearrangement links TRBV7-9 to TRBJ2-1, with unresolved D. Germline values: CDR1 SEHNR, CDR2 FQNEAQ (reference sequence). This CDR3 spans 15 amino acids. Deletions cut 3 bases from V and 12 bases from J, with 21 bases between.

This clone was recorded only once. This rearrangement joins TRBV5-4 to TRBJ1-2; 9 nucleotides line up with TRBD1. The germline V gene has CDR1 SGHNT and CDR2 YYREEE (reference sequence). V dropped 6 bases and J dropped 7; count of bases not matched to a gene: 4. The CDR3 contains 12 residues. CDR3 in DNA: TGTGCCAGCACTTGGGACAGGGTTGGCTACACCTTC. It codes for CASTWDRVGYTF.

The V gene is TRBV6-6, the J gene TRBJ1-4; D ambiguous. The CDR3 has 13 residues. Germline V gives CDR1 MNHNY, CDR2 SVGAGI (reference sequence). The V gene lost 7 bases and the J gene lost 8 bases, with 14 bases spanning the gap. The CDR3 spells CASKDHTVEKLFF. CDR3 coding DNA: TGTGCCAGCAAAGATCACACAGTAGAAAAACTGTTTTTT.

The CDR3 nucleotides are TGTGCCTGGAGTCTCGGTCAGGGGATTGGCTACACCTTC. Translating gives CAWSLGQGIGYTF. V is TRBV30 and J is TRBJ1-2; tentatively, D is TRBD1 (6 bases). This CDR3 comprises 13 residues. The germline V gene has CDR1 GTSNPN and CDR2 SVGIG (reference sequence). Trimming pared 2 bases from V and 7 bases from J, leaving 14 bases between.

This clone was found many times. DNA of the CDR3: TGTGCCAGCAGCTTAGGGATCTATGGCTACACCTTC. Its protein product is CASSLGIYGYTF. This chain joins TRBV7-2 and TRBJ1-2, with D uncertain. Germline CDR1 is SGHTA and CDR2 is FQGNSA. This CDR3 is 12 amino acids long. The V gene lost 1 base and the J gene lost 4 bases, with 4 bases spanning the gap.

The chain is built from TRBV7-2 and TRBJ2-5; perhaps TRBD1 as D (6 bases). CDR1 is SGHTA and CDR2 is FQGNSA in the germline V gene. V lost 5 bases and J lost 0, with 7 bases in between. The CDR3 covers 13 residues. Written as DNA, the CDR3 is TGTGCCAGCAGCCAGGGGTACCAAGAGACCCAGTACTTC. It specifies CASSQGYQETQYF.

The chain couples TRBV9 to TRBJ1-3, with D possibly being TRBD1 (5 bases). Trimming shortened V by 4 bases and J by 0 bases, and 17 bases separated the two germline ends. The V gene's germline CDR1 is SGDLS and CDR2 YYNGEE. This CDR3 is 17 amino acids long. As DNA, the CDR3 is TGTGCCAGCAGCCCCGGTCCGGGAGGGGACTCTGGAAACACCATATATTTT. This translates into CASSPGPGGDSGNTIYF.

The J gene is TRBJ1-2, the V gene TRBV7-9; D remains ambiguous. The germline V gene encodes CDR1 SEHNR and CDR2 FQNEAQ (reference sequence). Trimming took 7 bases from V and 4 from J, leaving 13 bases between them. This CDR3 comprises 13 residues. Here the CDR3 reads CASNTDLSYGYTF. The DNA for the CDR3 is TGTGCCAGCAATACCGACCTCTCCTATGGCTACACCTTC.

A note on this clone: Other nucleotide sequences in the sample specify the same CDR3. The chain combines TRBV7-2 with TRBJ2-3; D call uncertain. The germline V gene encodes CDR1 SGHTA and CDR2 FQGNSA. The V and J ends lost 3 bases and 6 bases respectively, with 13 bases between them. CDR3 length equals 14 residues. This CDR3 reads CASSFPRVGDTQYF. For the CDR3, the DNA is TGTGCCAGCAGCTTTCCTAGGGTAGGGGATACGCAGTATTTT.

CDR3 region: CASSLGIEKLFF. CDR3 in DNA: TGTGCCAGCAGCTTAGGGATTGAAAAACTGTTTTTT. The V call is TRBV11-3, the J call TRBJ1-4; unclear D gene. The V and J ends lost 1 base and 7 bases respectively, with 4 bases between them. This CDR3 contains 12 residues. CDR1 is SGHNT, CDR2 YENEEA, per germline. Full variable domain (rest looked up from reference TRBV11-3 and TRBJ1-4): EAGVVQSPRYKIIEKKQPVAFWCNPISGHNTLYWYLQNLGQGPELLIRYENEEAVDDSQLPKDRFSAERLKGVDSTLKIQPAELGDSAVYLCASSLGIEKLFFGSGTQLSVL.